This TCR beta chain was obtained from a study of T cell responses to AZD1222 COVID-19 vaccine (TCRdb year 2021). Context from the whole study: AZD1222 recipients given second doses at about 4 weeks or at about 12 weeks were pooled, since spike-specific TCR depth and breadth were not found to differ between the two schedules. TCR sequencing covered more than 230 trial participants: around 210 given two doses of AZD1222 and approximately 26 given two doses of MenACWY control vaccine. Enrollment into the trials was organized by age into subgroups of 18-55, 56-69 and 70-plus years, and those subgroups contained roughly 160, 29 and 62 TCR-sequenced participants, respectively.

The CDR3 regions of human TCRbeta chains were analyzed by immunosequencing. Processing in the source paper ran as follows. TCRs in the repertoires were compared against a reference library of SARS-CoV-2-specific TCRs that had been generated with the MIRA antigen-specificity platform. Breadth was defined as the fraction of unique TCRs that were SARS-CoV-2-associated, and depth was defined as the fraction of total T cells that were SARS-CoV-2-associated. Using the MIRA data, each spike-specific TCR was assigned both to the spike region to which the TCR was reactive and to a CD4 or CD8 class. Log10-transformed breadth and depth values were compared by one-way ANOVA with Sidak's multiple comparisons tests. This is the immuneACCESS table as TCRdb keeps it, with only in-frame sequences that have V and J called. A part of the clones is gone; compared with another copy, unresolved V genes explain less than half, and the rest is unexplained. Clone size and the V and J calls come from that table; the DNA yielded D and trimming. The sample profile shows approximately 190,000 clones; roughly 93% of them were found once. The ten largest clones represent approximately 0.97% of the sample.

The investigation overall reported the following: After two AZD1222 doses, both the breadth and the depth of spike-specific TCRs were significantly higher than at day 0 and than in MenACWY recipients. The 56-69-year group was small, and its depth increase did not reach significance, likely because of low power. Most participants were white British and females outnumbered males, and the authors suggested that clonal diversity may have been underestimated. Reportedly, almost half of the unique spike-specific TCRs recognized epitopes lying outside the regions that are mutated in the B.1.351 and B.1.1.7 variants. The vaccine-associated CD4 TCRs covered the entire spike protein, and the dominant responses fell in regions 160-218 and 743-854. Because no day 14 peak-response samples were available, the repertoires could be characterized only after the peak T cell response. Conclusions about previously exposed vaccinees are limited, since just 6 or 7 AZD1222 recipients were seropositive for SARS-CoV-2 at baseline.

V gives up 6 bases and J gives up 1 base, and the segment between their germline ends measures 13 bases. The CDR3 runs 14 residues from the cysteine to the phenylalanine. The read is trimmed to its CDR3 DNA, 42 bases read in frame from base 1. Based on the germline V gene, the CDR1 and CDR2 sequences are SGHRS and YFSETQ. On this clone itself: This receptor's antigen is unknown. Per-base quality was not reported, and no clone a single base away is much larger than it.

The sample's time point, from its label and the paper: baseline before first vaccination. Vaccinee samples came from UK trials COV001 and COV002, including a single-blind randomized controlled phase 2/3 trial of AZD1222 (ChAdOx1 nCoV-19) in healthy adults. For TCRbeta chain sequencing, PBMC samples were collected from trial participants at day 0 and at day 28 after the second dose. The chain couples TRBV5-1 to TRBJ1-1; tentative D gene TRBD1, with 6 bases matching. The origin of this receptor is an adult in good health. The specimen comprised peripheral blood, sampled on day 0 of AZD1222 vaccination. The DNA sequence follows: TGCGCCAGCACAGAAGGGGGTTGGAACACTGAAGCTTTCTTT. This gives the protein CASTEGGWNTEAFF. Extended through the reference TRBV5-1 and TRBJ1-1 proteins, this CDR3 yields the full variable domain: KAGVTQTPRYLIKTRGQQVTLSCSPISGHRSVSWYQQTPGQGLQFLFEYFSETQRNKGNFPGRFSGRQFSNSRSEMNVSTLELGDSALYLCASTEGGWNTEAFFGQGTRLTVV.